This T cell receptor (beta chain) was obtained from a study of blood T cells in healthy people across ages. With a J-beta primer mix and a sample-barcoded 5' primer, a second PCR ran about 6 to 11 cycles. Each CDR3 protein gets one entry after TCRdb re-called the 5' RACE reads with MiXCR. Seen here are 780,000 or so distinct CDR3 sequences, more than 20% observed once, and the top ten hold around 3.6%. This sample was shared with a second study, whose subject was T cells of mothers and their children.

The receptor was derived from a boy between 5 and 17 years old in good health. Sequences were obtained from blood.

CDR3 sequence: CASSLVGPKKGDIQYF. Here the CDR3 DNA reads TGTGCCAGCAGCTTAGTGGGACCGAAAAAAGGGGACATTCAGTACTTC. J is TRBJ2-4 and V is TRBV7-2; tentatively, D is TRBD1 or TRBD2 (5 bases each). CDR3 size: 16 residues. V dropped 1 base and J dropped 8 bases, with 18 bases sitting between them. Germline CDR1 SGHTA, CDR2 FQGNSA.